These 20 T cell receptor beta chains came from one sample sequenced in a study of early stage breast cancer tumors. Measured with immunoSEQ multiplex PCR; TCRdb has only the in-frame clones, and not every one. The table has roughly 5,400 clones, roughly two thirds seen once. The sample comprised breast tumor tissue. These receptors were obtained from a person aged 60 to 70 with breast cancer.

The sample holds one count of this clone. J is TRBJ2-5 and V is TRBV6-1, with D perhaps TRBD1 (6 bases). V was cut by 5 bases and J by 5 bases, with 18 bases left in between. The CDR3 consists of 15 residues. Per the germline V gene, CDR1 is MNHNS and CDR2 is SASEGT. CDR3 region: CASSLGQSWGETQYF. CDR3 nucleotides: TGTGCCAGCAGTCTAGGACAGTCGTGGGGGGAGACCCAGTACTTC.

The chain recombines TRBV7-9 with TRBJ2-5; 11 bases align to TRBD1. Germline V lookup: CDR1 SEHNR, CDR2 FQNEAQ (reference sequence). The CDR3 consists of 16 residues. Trimming removed 5 bases from V and 0 bases from J; junction bases left unmatched: 5. CDR3 sequence: CASSKGDRGYQETQYF. Written as DNA, the CDR3 is TGTGCCAGCAGCAAGGGGGACAGGGGGTACCAAGAGACCCAGTACTTC.

This clone was detected only a few times. The V gene is TRBV19, the J gene TRBJ2-1; D unclear. Trimming stripped 5 bases from V and 14 bases from J, with 13 bases between. The CDR3 runs to 11 residues. Germline V lookup: CDR1 LNHDA, CDR2 SQIVND (reference sequence). The CDR3 region is CASSSGLLEFF. The CDR3 bases are TGTGCCAGTAGTTCCGGCCTCCTAGAGTTCTTC.

The V and J genes are TRBV4-1 and TRBJ2-3, with a weak D call TRBD1 (5 bases). V was trimmed by 5 bases and J by 1 base, leaving 13 bases between them. The length of the CDR3 is 15 residues. In germline, CDR1 is MGHRA, CDR2 YSYEKL. The CDR3 is CASSFQATGTDTQYF. The CDR3 DNA follows: TGCGCCAGCAGCTTTCAAGCGACAGGCACAGATACGCAGTATTTT.

The gene calls are TRBV29-1 and TRBJ2-5; D is unresolved. V was clipped by 3 bases and J by 0 bases, with 5 bases between them. Per the germline V gene, CDR1 is SQVTM and CDR2 is ANQGSEA. The CDR3 sequence is 12 residues long. CDR3 amino acids: CSVDGYQETQYF. In DNA, the CDR3 is TGCAGCGTTGATGGATACCAAGAGACCCAGTACTTC.

The chain combines TRBV29-1 with TRBJ1-1; D remains ambiguous. Germline loops: CDR1 SQVTM, CDR2 ANQGSEA. Trimming removed 3 bases from V and 1 base from J, with 6 bases in between. CDR3 size: 12 residues. CDR3 sequence reads: CSVDRANTEAFF. The CDR3 DNA reads as TGCAGCGTTGATAGGGCGAACACTGAAGCTTTCTTT.

This clone was seen only a few times. The chain couples TRBV5-1 to TRBJ2-3; 16 bases are a match to TRBD2. The trim removed 0 bases at V and 2 bases at J, leaving 12 bases unmatched. This CDR3 spans 21 amino acids. From germline, CDR1 is SGHRS and CDR2 YFSETQ. This CDR3 reads CASSLAGTSGGAGTFTDTQYF. Here the CDR3 DNA reads TGCGCCAGCAGCTTGGCCGGGACTAGCGGGGGGGCCGGGACCTTCACAGATACGCAGTATTTT.

V is TRBV27 and J is TRBJ2-5; 7 nucleotides match TRBD1. In germline, CDR1 is MNHEY, CDR2 SMNVEV (reference sequence). The CDR3 has 15 amino acids. The trim removed 6 bases at V and 1 base at J, leaving 8 bases unmatched. CDR3 DNA sequence: TGTGCCAGCAGGGACTTCCGGGACAGCCAAGAGACCCAGTACTTC. Translated, it gives CASRDFRDSQETQYF.

The chain carries TRBV6-5 and TRBJ2-4; D might be TRBD1 or TRBD2, each matching 5 bases. Trimming took off 5 bases at V and 8 bases at J, with 13 bases between the two ends. This CDR3 spans 13 amino acids. The germline gives CDR1 MNHEY, CDR2 SVGAGI. CDR3 DNA sequence: TGTGCCAGCAGTGACCTGGGACGGGACATTCAGTACTTC. It specifies CASSDLGRDIQYF.

DNA for the CDR3: TGTGCCACCAGCAGAGGACTGGCGCAAGAGACCCAGTACTTC. This encodes CATSRGLAQETQYF. The chain joins TRBV15 to TRBJ2-5; D unclear. The germline V gene has CDR1 LNHNV and CDR2 YYDKDF (reference sequence). V shed 1 base and J shed 2 bases, with 8 bases lying between them. The CDR3 has 14 amino acids.

The chain has TRBV4-2 and TRBJ2-1; D remains unclear. Germline values: CDR1 LGHNA, CDR2 YNFKEQ. There are 14 residues in the CDR3. Trimming cost V 0 bases and J 4 bases, with 7 bases left between them. The CDR3 reads CASSQDRLYNEQFF. In nucleotides, the CDR3 is TGTGCCAGCAGCCAAGATAGGCTTTACAATGAGCAGTTCTTC.

This clone has just a few counts. V is TRBV19 and J is TRBJ1-4; D remains ambiguous. Trimming took off 7 bases at V and 8 bases at J, with 11 bases between the two ends. This CDR3 contains 12 residues. The germline V gene encodes CDR1 LNHDA and CDR2 SQIVND (reference sequence). The CDR3 loop reads CASNVFGEKLFF. The CDR3 nucleotides are TGTGCCAGTAATGTGTTTGGGGAAAAACTGTTTTTT.

J is TRBJ1-2 and V is TRBV29-1; D is possibly TRBD1 (5 bases). V lost 0 bases to trimming and J lost 4 bases, with 12 bases between them. The CDR3 is made up of 14 amino acids. From germline, CDR1 is SQVTM and CDR2 ANQGSEA. In nucleotides, the CDR3 is TGCAGCGTTGAAGAGGACGAGGGGATCTATGGCTACACCTTC. This gives the protein CSVEEDEGIYGYTF.

The V gene is TRBV28, the J gene TRBJ2-5; D ambiguous. Trimming pared 4 bases from V and 4 bases from J, leaving 13 bases between. The CDR3 contains 14 residues. Germline lookup yields CDR1 MDHEN and CDR2 SYDVKM. Written as DNA, the CDR3 is TGTGCCAGCAGTTGGTCTTCGCCGCCAGAGACCCAGTACTTC. Translated: CASSWSSPPETQYF.

In its sample, this clone ranks as medium-sized. The V call is TRBV5-6, the J call TRBJ1-1; 7 positions match TRBD1. CDR3 length: 14 residues. Germline V gene data show CDR1 as SGHDT and CDR2 as YYEEEE. V lost 4 bases and J lost 1; bases outside the gene matches: 4. In nucleotides, the CDR3 is TGTGCCAGCAGCCCGGGACAGTGGAACACTGAAGCTTTCTTT. It specifies CASSPGQWNTEAFF.

This clone is classed as medium-sized. The J gene is TRBJ2-1, the V gene TRBV2; D may match TRBD1 or TRBD2 (5 bases each). The V gene's germline CDR1 is SNHLY and CDR2 FYNNEI. The CDR3 spans 12 residues. Trimming removed 6 bases from V and 9 bases from J, with 12 bases in between. CDR3 DNA sequence: TGTGCCAGCAGAGAGGGGATGGGTGAGCAGTTCTTC. Translating gives CASREGMGEQFF.

V and J are TRBV6-6 and TRBJ2-3; 10 bases agree with TRBD2. Germline loops: CDR1 MNHNY, CDR2 SVGAGI (reference sequence). V lost 7 bases to trimming and J lost 0 bases; unmatched junction nucleotides: 4. The CDR3 consists of 15 residues. CDR3 amino acids: CASTDSGGSTDTQYF. The CDR3 coding sequence is TGTGCCAGCACAGATAGCGGGGGGAGCACAGATACGCAGTATTTT.

This clone was picked up one time. The chain employs TRBV14 and TRBJ2-7, with D possibly called TRBD1 or TRBD2 (6 bases each). V lost 1 base to trimming and J lost 0 bases, with 16 bases between them. Looked up from germline, CDR1 is SGHDN and CDR2 is FVKESK. The CDR3 covers 17 residues. CDR3 bases: TGTGCCAGCAGCCAAGCGCTTCGGGGGCGCCCCTCCTACGAGCAGTACTTC. This sequence encodes CASSQALRGRPSYEQYF.

This chain joins TRBV5-4 and TRBJ2-7, with 7 nucleotides matching TRBD1. V was clipped by 4 bases and J by 2 bases; unmatched bases: 9. CDR3 size: 15 residues. Germline CDR1 reads SGHNT; CDR2 reads YYREEE (reference sequence). Written as DNA, the CDR3 is TGTGCCAGCAGCCTGGCCGGGACAGAAGCCTACGAGCAGTACTTC. It is translated as CASSLAGTEAYEQYF.

This chain links TRBV12-5 with TRBJ2-3; no firm D call. V shed 5 bases and J shed 6 bases, with 18 bases lying between them. From germline, CDR1 is LGHNT and CDR2 FRNRAP. There are 15 residues in the CDR3. The CDR3 sequence is CASGNSWVGDDTQYF. Written as DNA, the CDR3 is TGTGCTAGTGGTAATTCTTGGGTGGGCGATGATACGCAGTATTTT. The complete variable domain, with remaining parts taken from reference TRBV12-5 and TRBJ2-3, reads DARVTQTPRHKVTEMGQEVTMRCQPILGHNTVFWYRQTMMQGLELLAYFRNRAPLDDSGMPKDRFSAEMPDATLATLKIQPSEPRDSAVYFCASGNSWVGDDTQYFGPGTRLTVL.